The clone carrying this T cell receptor (beta chain) was detected only once. The data are from a study of blood T cell repertoires in COVID-19. There are 17 residues in the CDR3. The germline V gene has CDR1 MNHEY and CDR2 SMNVEV (reference sequence). The V end lost 4 bases, the J end lost 0 bases, and 13 bases lay between the germline ends. Sequenced by immunoSEQ multiplex PCR; TCRdb stores in-frame clones only, minus some. The sample lists around 300,000 clones; about 86% were seen once. This TCR came from a woman aged 30 to 39 who had recovered from COVID-19. V and J are TRBV27 and TRBJ2-6; D is unclear. Sequencing was carried out using peripheral blood. The CDR3 reads CASSSLYRSSGANVLTF. The CDR3 DNA sequence: TGTGCCAGCAGTTCCTTATATCGGAGCTCTGGGGCCAACGTCCTGACTTTC.